The rows below give T cell receptor beta chains drawn from one sample of a study of cytomegalovirus exposure and HLA in healthy donors. Data came from immunoSEQ multiplex PCR; TCRdb stores just in-frame clones and leaves some out. This table has fewer than 95,000 clones, roughly 84% appearing once. The sequenced sample was PBMCs. The receptors were gathered from a young woman in good health and CMV-seropositive. CDR3s include the opening cysteine and the closing phenylalanine or tryptophan. Each record gives: D gene, V gene, clone size, J gene, CDR3 DNA, CDR3 protein. The D gene is left open where the match is weak. Some rows mark clone size as missing; the rest say once, few, many or name a class of expanded clone.

.	TRBV4-1	.	TRBJ1-3	TGCGCCAGCAGCCAACTCAAAACAGGGATCTCTGGAAACACCATATATTTT	CASSQLKTGISGNTIYF
TRBD2	TRBV6-1	.	TRBJ2-1	TGTGCCAGCACGCGGGGGGGCTCGAGTAATGAGCAGTTCTTC	CASTRGGSSNEQFF
.	TRBV28	.	TRBJ1-1	TGTGCCACCGCCCCCCCCACAGGGCTGGGAACTGAAGCTTTCTTT	CATAPPTGLGTEAFF
.	TRBV4-1	.	TRBJ1-5	TGCGCCAGCAGCTCGCCGGGGGACGCAGGGCTACAGCCCCAGCATTTT	CASSSPGDAGLQPQHF
.	TRBV6-5	once	TRBJ2-5	TGTGCCAGCAGTTACTCGGGCTATCAAGAGACCCAGTACTTC	CASSYSGYQETQYF
.	TRBV6-5	.	TRBJ2-2	TGTGCCAGCAGTTACCTTCCGGGCACCGGGGAGCTGTTTTTT	CASSYLPGTGELFF
.	TRBV7-9	.	TRBJ1-1	TGTGCCAGCAGCTTAAACTCCCAAGACACTGAAGCTTTCTTT	CASSLNSQDTEAFF
.	TRBV6-4	.	TRBJ1-2	TGTGCCAGCAGTGACTCAGTCGAACCGGGAAGATTTAACTATGGCTACACCTTC	CASSDSVEPGRFNYGYTF
.	TRBV28	.	TRBJ2-7	TGTGCCAGCAGTTTATTTGCAGGAAACTCCTACGAGCAGTACTTC	CASSLFAGNSYEQYF
TRBD1	TRBV6-5	.	TRBJ1-6	TGTGCCAGCAGTGCGCGGGGACAGGGCGGCCCCCTCCACTTT	CASSARGQGGPLHF
TRBD2	TRBV9	.	TRBJ2-2	TGTGCCAGCAGCGCCCGGGACTACCGCAACACCGGGGAGCTGTTTTTT	CASSARDYRNTGELFF
.	TRBV9	.	TRBJ1-2	TGTGCCAGCAGCCCTCAGGGTTTGGGTGGCTACACCTTC	CASSPQGLGGYTF
TRBD2	TRBV4-2	.	TRBJ2-7	TGTGCCAGCAGCGCGGGGGGGCCGGGCTACGAGCAGTACTTC	CASSAGGPGYEQYF
TRBD1	TRBV18	.	TRBJ2-1	TGTGCCAGCTCACGACAGGGTGGAGACAATGAGCAGTTCTTC	CASSRQGGDNEQFF
.	TRBV4-1	.	TRBJ2-7	TGCGCCAGCAGCCAAGGGGCAATCTACGAGCAGTACTTC	CASSQGAIYEQYF
.	TRBV2	.	TRBJ2-5	TGTGCCAGCACGCGGAAGGGGAAGGAGACCCAGTACTTC	CASTRKGKETQYF
TRBD2	TRBV6-5	.	TRBJ2-3	TGTGCCACCAGCGGGGGATACACAGATACGCAGTATTTT	CATSGGYTDTQYF
.	TRBV29-1	.	TRBJ1-2	TGCAGCGCCGATGAGCCGGGTGGCTACACCTTC	CSADEPGGYTF
TRBD1	TRBV9	.	TRBJ2-7	TGTGCCAGCAGCACACAGGGGGCGTACGAGCAGTACTTC	CASSTQGAYEQYF
TRBD1	TRBV2	.	TRBJ1-3	TGTGCCAGCAGTGAGGACAGGGGCTCTGGAAACACCATATATTTT	CASSEDRGSGNTIYF
TRBD1	TRBV9	few	TRBJ2-1	TGTGCCAGCAGCGCCGGACAGGGGGAGGCTAACAATGAGCAGTTCTTC	CASSAGQGEANNEQFF
TRBD2	TRBV30	.	TRBJ2-7	TGTGCCTGGAGTTCATTGGTACTAGCGGGGGGCTACGAGCAGTACTTC	CAWSSLVLAGGYEQYF
.	TRBV7-9	.	TRBJ2-1	TGTGCCAGCAGCTTAGCCCTAGCAAACAATGAGCAGTTCTTC	CASSLALANNEQFF
.	TRBV7-7	.	TRBJ1-1	TGTGCCAGCAGCCCCCTGGGGGGGGGCTTACGGAACACTGAAGCTTTCTTT	CASSPLGGGLRNTEAFF
.	TRBV10-1	.	TRBJ2-7	TGCGCCAGCAGTGAGTACAGTGGTAGAACCTACGAGCAGTACTTC	CASSEYSGRTYEQYF
.	TRBV2	once	TRBJ1-1	TGTGCCAGCAAGATATCCGGTGGTGCCGCGGAAGCTTTCTTT	CASKISGGAAEAFF
TRBD2	TRBV6-4	.	TRBJ2-2	TGTGCCAGCAGTGACATAGCGGGGGGCCACGGGGAGCTGTTTTTT	CASSDIAGGHGELFF
.	TRBV5-1	.	TRBJ2-5	TGCGCCAGCAGCTTGTCGCTAGCATGGGAGACCCAGTACTTC	CASSLSLAWETQYF
TRBD1	TRBV28	.	TRBJ1-4	TGTGCCAGCAGTTTAGACAGGGGGAATGAAAAACTGTTTTTT	CASSLDRGNEKLFF
TRBD2	TRBV27	.	TRBJ2-5	TGTGCCAGCAGTTTAGTTCTAGCGGGGCAAGAGACCCAGTACTTC	CASSLVLAGQETQYF
.	TRBV4-2	.	TRBJ2-7	TGTGCCAGCAGCCAAGGGCTCAGGGTTAGGGACGAGCAGTACTTC	CASSQGLRVRDEQYF
TRBD1	TRBV7-2	.	TRBJ1-2	TGTGCCAGCAGCTCCTGGACAGGGGACGTCTATGGCTACACCTTC	CASSSWTGDVYGYTF
TRBD1	TRBV7-2	few	TRBJ2-7	TGTGCCAGCAGCTCACAGGGGGCCTACGAGCAGTACTTC	CASSSQGAYEQYF
.	TRBV5-4	once	TRBJ2-6	TGTGCCAGCCAGGTTGGCGCTTCTGGGGCCAACGTCCTGACTTTC	CASQVGASGANVLTF